This record covers a single TCR beta chain. Its specificity is unknown. This sample was included in a study of early T cells in non-severe SARS-CoV-2 infection. Study-level information: Sequencing targeted bulk RNA from unsorted whole blood, leaving chains unpaired. Study-wide results and caveats: Missing private and CD4 specificities, VDJdb matching favored anti-spike CD8 responses.

Germline CDR1 reads SNHLY; CDR2 reads FYNNEI. The V and J ends lost 5 bases and 0 bases respectively, with 5 bases between them. The CDR3 extends over 14 amino acids. Unique molecular identifier tags were affixed to discrete cDNA molecules. TCRdb re-analysed the 5' RACE reads in MiXCR, keeping a single row per CDR3 protein. This sample has around 58,000 distinct CDR3 sequences, with about 15% found just once. This chain uses TRBV2 with TRBJ2-6; unclear D gene. This receptor was taken from an adult who was a healthcare worker with PCR-confirmed SARS-CoV-2 infection or an uninfected control (not recorded which). Here the sequenced sample was whole blood, taken at baseline. Here the CDR3 DNA reads TGTGCCAGCAGTTCTTTCTCTGGGGCCAACGTCCTGACTTTC. It codes for CASSSFSGANVLTF.